Below are 10 T cell receptor beta chains sequenced from a single sample in a study of molecular identifiers for immune sequencing clone quantification. TCRdb reprocessed the PCR reads via MiXCR and lists one record per CDR3 protein. The profile shows around 460,000 distinct CDR3 sequences, around 25% of them singletons. The material sequenced was naive CD8+ T cells from blood, with Jurkat cell RNA spiked in. As to subset: FACS-sorted CD8+CD4-CCR7+CD45RA+ naive T cells. The receptor source for this set is a human donor in good health. Some libraries in this study had Jurkat cell RNA spiked in.

V usage is TRBV15 and J usage is TRBJ1-5; D may be TRBD1 (5 bases). Trimming took 1 base from V and 6 from J, leaving 19 bases between them. The germline gives CDR1 LNHNV, CDR2 YYDKDF (reference sequence). The CDR3 has 17 residues. In DNA, the CDR3 is TGTGCCACCAGCAGAGGTACCTCCAGGGCCGTAGCTCAGCCCCAGCATTTT. Protein product: CATSRGTSRAVAQPQHF.

The V call is TRBV12-5, the J call TRBJ2-5, with D possibly matching TRBD2 (6 bases). CDR3 size: 14 residues. V gave up 4 bases and J gave up 3 bases, with 12 bases separating them. The germline gives CDR1 LGHNT, CDR2 FRNRAP. The DNA of the CDR3 is TGTGCTAGTGGTTCGGGGACGGGGGAAGAGACCCAGTACTTC. Amino acid sequence: CASGSGTGEETQYF.

This clonotype was seen a handful of times. The genes are TRBV20-1 and TRBJ1-1; D uncertain. Deletions cut 0 bases from V and 8 bases from J, with 10 bases between. In germline, CDR1 is DFQATT, CDR2 SNEGSKA (reference sequence). The CDR3 is 12 residues long. CDR3 coding DNA: TGCAGTGCTAGAGATGAGGGAATCGAAGCTTTCTTT. Translating it yields CSARDEGIEAFF.

This chain joins TRBV6-5 and TRBJ2-3, with D perhaps matching TRBD2 (5 bases). Germline loops: CDR1 MNHEY, CDR2 SVGAGI. The CDR3 consists of 15 residues. Trimming removed 6 bases from V and 1 base from J, with 14 bases in between. The CDR3, as DNA: TGTGCCAGCAGCAGCGGTGGAGTTGGCACAGATACGCAGTATTTT. Translation gives CASSSGGVGTDTQYF.

This clonotype was detected a few times. The chain carries TRBV4-3 and TRBJ2-7, with a possible D match to TRBD2 (6 bases). CDR1 is LGHNA, CDR2 YSLEER, per germline. V was pared by 5 bases and J by 7 bases, with 18 bases between. The CDR3 totals 14 residues. DNA for the CDR3: TGCGCCAGCAGCGAACGGGACTCCTTGGAAGAGCAGTACTTC. This translates into CASSERDSLEEQYF.

The sample holds many counts of this clonotype. The chain carries TRBV20-1 and TRBJ2-7, with TRBD2 as a possible D gene (5 bases). Trimming cost V 5 bases and J 6 bases, with 17 bases left between them. Germline V CDR1 and CDR2: DFQATT, SNEGSKA (reference sequence). The CDR3 covers 13 residues. This CDR3 is CSAPLGSPGEQYF. The CDR3 bases are TGCAGTGCTCCCCTTGGGAGTCCCGGCGAGCAGTACTTC.

To note about this clonotype: One end of the junction varies from germline; a read error may be responsible. This chain connects TRBV14 to TRBJ2-2, with 7 bases matching TRBD2. CDR1 is SGHDN and CDR2 is FVKESK in the germline V gene. The CDR3 covers 14 residues. CDR3 DNA sequence: TGTGCCAGCAGCCGGGACTACAACACCGGGGAGCCGTTTTTT. Translation: CASSRDYNTGEPFF.

Regarding this clonotype: Possible read error: a much larger clone is one base away. The J gene is TRBJ2-7, the V gene TRBV2; D remains unclear. V lost 7 bases, J lost 1 base, and 5 bases lay in between. CDR1 and CDR2 from the germline V gene are SNHLY and FYNNEI. The CDR3 extends over 11 amino acids. The CDR3 coding sequence is TGTGCCAGCACCCCGTCCTACGAGCAGTACTTC. It codes for CASTPSYEQYF.

This clonotype showed up many times. V usage is TRBV6-2 or TRBV6-3 and J usage is TRBJ1-1; a possible D gene is TRBD1 (5 bases). V dropped 5 bases and J dropped 0 bases, with 7 bases sitting between them. This CDR3 has 13 residues. Germline loops: CDR1 MNHEY, CDR2 SVGEGT. CDR3 nucleotide sequence: TGTGCCAGCAGTACGACAGTGAACACTGAAGCTTTCTTT. Its translation is CASSTTVNTEAFF.

The sample holds many counts of this clonotype. The chain carries TRBV29-1 and TRBJ2-7, with unresolved D. The CDR3 loop spans 14 amino acids. Germline CDR1 and CDR2: SQVTM and ANQGSEA. Trimming stripped 3 bases from V and 4 bases from J, with 16 bases between. The CDR3 region has the DNA TGCAGCGTTGAGGAGCAGAATAACCAGTACGAGCAGTACTTC. Its translation: CSVEEQNNQYEQYF.